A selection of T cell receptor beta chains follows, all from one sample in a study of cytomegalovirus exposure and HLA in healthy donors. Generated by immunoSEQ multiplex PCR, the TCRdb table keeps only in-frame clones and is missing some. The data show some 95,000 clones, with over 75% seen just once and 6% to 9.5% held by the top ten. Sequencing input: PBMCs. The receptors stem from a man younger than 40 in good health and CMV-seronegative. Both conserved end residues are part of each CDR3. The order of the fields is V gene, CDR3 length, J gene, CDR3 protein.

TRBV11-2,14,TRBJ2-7,CASSSLAGGVEQYF
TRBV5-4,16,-,CASSRHQGASQYEQYF
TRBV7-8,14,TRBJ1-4,CASSLERSPEKLFF
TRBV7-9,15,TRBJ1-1,CASSLDPGGNTEAFF
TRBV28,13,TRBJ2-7,CASSKGGSYEQYF
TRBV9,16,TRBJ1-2,CASSALGRTGGLGYTF
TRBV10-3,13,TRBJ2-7,CAISEFDRDEQYF
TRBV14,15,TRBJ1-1,CASSQVLSGGTEAFF
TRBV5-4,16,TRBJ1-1,CASSLAGTAGATEAFF
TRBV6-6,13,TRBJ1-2,CASSLQGDYGYTF
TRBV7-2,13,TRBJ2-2,CASSLKLSGELFF
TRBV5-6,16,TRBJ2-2,CASTPWEIQNTGELFF
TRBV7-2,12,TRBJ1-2,CASSLPDYGYTF
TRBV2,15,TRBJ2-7,CASSFGTGGTYEQYF
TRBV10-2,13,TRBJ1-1,CASTDRMNTEAFF
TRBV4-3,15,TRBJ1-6,CASSQEAGGNSPLHF
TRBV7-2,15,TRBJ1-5,CASSLIPGGNQPQHF
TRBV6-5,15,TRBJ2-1,CASSPDSFSYNEQFF
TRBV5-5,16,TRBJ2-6,CASSLGADSGANVLTF
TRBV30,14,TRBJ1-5,CAWREAGFGQPQHF
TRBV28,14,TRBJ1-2,CASSFDREVYGYTF
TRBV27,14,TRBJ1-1,CASSLNVAPYSSFF
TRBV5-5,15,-,CASSQDNPSSYEQYF
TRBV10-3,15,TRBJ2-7,CAISSGQSSSYEQYF
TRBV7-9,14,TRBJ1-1,CASSPGFMNTEAFF
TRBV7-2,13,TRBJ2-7,CAIAGAGTYEQYF
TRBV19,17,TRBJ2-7,CASSSISAGVLNVEQYF
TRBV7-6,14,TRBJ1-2,CASSQERDRGGYTF
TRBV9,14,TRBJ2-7,CASSPGRVTYEQYF
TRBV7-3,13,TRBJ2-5,CASSLRGRETQYF
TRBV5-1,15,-,CASSLAGGGMNEQYF
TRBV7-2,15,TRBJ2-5,CASSPGGRVEETQYF
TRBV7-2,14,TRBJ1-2,CASSLNRAGYGYTF
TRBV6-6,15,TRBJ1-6,CASRSPGQENSPLHF
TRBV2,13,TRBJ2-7,CASGVGQDYEQYF
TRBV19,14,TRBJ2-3,CASSPGGSTDTQYF
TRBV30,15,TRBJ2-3,CAWTPRGGVTDTQYF
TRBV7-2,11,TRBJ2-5,CASSLIGTQYF
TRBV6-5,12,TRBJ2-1,CASRPGVGEQFF
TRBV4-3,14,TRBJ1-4,CASSQEGTGEKLFF
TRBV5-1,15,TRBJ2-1,CASSPPGQGLNEQFF
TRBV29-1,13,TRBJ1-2,CSVTGLSSYGYTF
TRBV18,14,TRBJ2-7,CASSPTQGAREQYF
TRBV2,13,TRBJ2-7,CASSEPVKGEQYF
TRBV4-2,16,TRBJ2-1,CASSRETSRFNNEQFF
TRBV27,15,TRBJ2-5,CASSFKGAIQETQYF
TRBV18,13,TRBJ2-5,CASSPLSGETQYF
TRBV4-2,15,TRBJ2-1,CASSQESGRDNEQFF
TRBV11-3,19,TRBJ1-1,CASSYRDRESRPMNTEAFF
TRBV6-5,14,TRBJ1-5,CASSAGTDYQPQHF
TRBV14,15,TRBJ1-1,CASSQDPQGRSEAFF
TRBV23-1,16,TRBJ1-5,CASRQYITGGNQPQHF
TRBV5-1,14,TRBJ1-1,CASSSSPRKTEAFF
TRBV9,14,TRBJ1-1,CASSPGQLNTEAFF
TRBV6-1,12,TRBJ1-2,CANSQGDYGYTF